One sample yielded the 22 T cell receptor beta chains listed below, sequenced in a study of CD8 T cells in ankylosing spondylitis. General study findings and limits: Eight or nine highly homologous variants formed a TCR beta motif that appeared characteristic of ankylosing spondylitis blood.

Their antigen targets remain unknown. TCRdb processed the 5' RACE reads anew with MiXCR; each CDR3 protein has one entry. The sample lists 350,000 to 550,000 distinct CDR3 sequences, roughly 25% occurring once. Sequenced material: blood, either unsorted or a sorted T cell fraction (not recorded which). Receptor source: a male donor with ankylosing spondylitis.

This clonotype was found many times. The chain uses TRBV12-3 or TRBV12-4 and TRBJ1-1; perhaps TRBD1 as D (5 bases). The CDR3 loop spans 13 amino acids. The ends were cut back, 6 bases at V and 1 base at J, with 9 bases in the middle. The CDR3 loop reads CASSPQGNTEAFF. CDR3 coding DNA: TGTGCCAGCAGCCCCCAGGGGAACACTGAAGCTTTCTTT.

The chain couples TRBV7-2 to TRBJ2-1; D ambiguous. Trimming took 4 bases from V and 1 from J, leaving 14 bases between them. Germline V gene sequence: CDR1 SGHTA, CDR2 FQGNSA. This CDR3 contains 16 residues. CDR3 nucleotides: TGTGCCAGCAGCTCAGTCAGGTCGACGTCCTACAATGAGCAGTTCTTC. The encoded protein is CASSSVRSTSYNEQFF.

This clonotype showed up just a few times. This chain links TRBV7-9 with TRBJ2-7; D is perhaps TRBD1 (6 bases). Germline values: CDR1 SEHNR, CDR2 FQNEAQ (reference sequence). V lost 6 bases and J lost 7, with 10 bases in between. CDR3 length: 11 amino acids. This CDR3 is CASRSGQEQYF. CDR3 DNA sequence: TGTGCCAGCAGATCTGGACAGGAGCAGTACTTC.

This sequence joins TRBV3-1 and TRBJ1-1, with D perhaps TRBD1 (6 bases). The length of the CDR3 is 15 residues. CDR1 and CDR2 from the germline V gene are LGHDT and YNNKEL (reference sequence). V was cut by 2 bases and J by 3 bases, with 13 bases left in between. For the CDR3, the DNA is TGTGCCAGCAGCCAACACGGACAGAAATACACTGAAGCTTTCTTT. Amino acid sequence: CASSQHGQKYTEAFF.

This clonotype turned up a few times. The rearrangement links TRBV7-9 to TRBJ2-6; a possible D gene is TRBD1 (5 bases). Trimming pared 4 bases from V and 0 bases from J, leaving 10 bases between. CDR3 size: 16 residues. Per the germline V gene, CDR1 is SEHNR and CDR2 is FQNEAQ (reference sequence). The CDR3 DNA follows: TGTGCCAGCAGCTGGGGCGGTCTCTCTGGGGCCAACGTCCTGACTTTC. Its translation is CASSWGGLSGANVLTF.

The rearrangement joins TRBV24-1 to TRBJ2-1; the match to TRBD2 covers 8 bases. CDR1 is KGHDR, CDR2 SFDVKD, per germline. V lost 5 bases, J lost 4 bases, and 6 bases stayed unmatched. The CDR3 extends over 15 amino acids. In DNA, the CDR3 is TGTGCCACCAGTGCCTCCTTAGCGGGGTACAATGAGCAGTTCTTC. It yields the protein CATSASLAGYNEQFF.

This clonotype was seen just once. The chain joins TRBV29-1 to TRBJ2-1, with D maybe TRBD2 (5 bases). Germline V gene lookup returns CDR1 SQVTM and CDR2 ANQGSEA. Trimming cost V 8 bases and J 16 bases, with 15 bases left between them. The CDR3 is made up of 9 amino acids. The CDR3 nucleotides are TGCAGCACCGGGGTGTTAGGTTTCTTC. Translation: CSTGVLGFF.

This chain connects TRBV9 to TRBJ1-1, with D perhaps TRBD1 (5 bases). Germline V lookup: CDR1 SGDLS, CDR2 YYNGEE. The CDR3 has 13 amino acids. V shed 1 base and J shed 6 bases, with 10 bases lying between them. CDR3 region: CASSVSGWAEAFF. The CDR3 DNA is TGTGCCAGCAGCGTATCAGGGTGGGCTGAAGCTTTCTTT. The variable domain in full, completed from reference TRBV9 and TRBJ1-1, reads DSGVTQTPKHLITATGQRVTLRCSPRSGDLSVYWYQQSLDQGLQFLIQYYNGEERAKGNILERFSAQQFPDLHSELNLSSLELGDSALYFCASSVSGWAEAFFGQGTRLTVV.

This clonotype has a handful of counts. The V gene is TRBV7-8, the J gene TRBJ2-6; no firm D call. This CDR3 region has 13 residues. The V end lost 6 bases, the J end lost 1 base, and 4 bases lay between the germline ends. Per the germline V gene, CDR1 is SGHVS and CDR2 is FQNEAQ. The CDR3: CASRSSGANVLTF. CDR3 in DNA: TGTGCCAGCAGATCTTCTGGGGCCAACGTCCTGACTTTC.

This clonotype was observed a few times. The chain recombines TRBV18 with TRBJ1-5; D gene ambiguous. Trimming shortened V by 9 bases and J by 0 bases, and 6 bases separated the two germline ends. The CDR3 has 12 residues. In germline, CDR1 is KGHSH, CDR2 LQKENI. CDR3 amino acids: CARGFSNQPQHF. CDR3 nucleotide sequence: TGTGCCAGAGGTTTTAGCAATCAGCCCCAGCATTTT.

The chain carries TRBV6-2 or TRBV6-3 and TRBJ1-4; D is uncertain. Trimming shortened V by 2 bases and J by 3 bases, and 10 bases separated the two germline ends. The germline CDR1 and CDR2 sequences are MNHEY and SVGEGT. The CDR3 spans 15 residues. CDR3 in DNA: TGTGCCAGCAGTTACCCCGACGGACCTAATGAAAAACTGTTTTTT. It is translated as CASSYPDGPNEKLFF.

This clonotype came up a few times. The J gene is TRBJ1-1, the V gene TRBV5-1, with D unresolved. CDR1 is SGHRS and CDR2 is YFSETQ in the germline V gene. The CDR3 runs to 14 residues. Deletions cut 0 bases from V and 1 base from J, with 7 bases between. The CDR3 spells CASSLGVENTEAFF. CDR3 bases: TGCGCCAGCAGCTTGGGGGTGGAGAACACTGAAGCTTTCTTT.

V is TRBV20-1 and J is TRBJ2-3, with D perhaps given as TRBD1 or TRBD2 (6 bases each). The CDR3 contains 13 residues. In germline, CDR1 is DFQATT, CDR2 SNEGSKA (reference sequence). CDR3 amino acids: CSAGDSPADTQYF. CDR3 DNA: TGCAGCGCAGGGGACTCCCCCGCAGATACGCAGTATTTT.

This clonotype was seen more than once but under ten times. J is TRBJ1-2 and V is TRBV12-3 or TRBV12-4; D is undetermined. V was shortened by 3 bases and J by 2 bases, with 10 bases between the two germline ends. The CDR3 is 14 residues long. CDR3 DNA: TGTGCCAGCAGTTTCGTCAGAGCGAACTATGGCTACACCTTC. Translated, it gives CASSFVRANYGYTF.

This clonotype was counted at least ten times. The V and J genes are TRBV20-1 and TRBJ1-1; TRBD1 matches 8 bases. The V gene's germline CDR1 is DFQATT and CDR2 SNEGSKA (reference sequence). The CDR3 totals 15 residues. Trimming removed 3 bases from V and 2 bases from J; junction bases left unmatched: 8. The CDR3 nucleotides read TGCAGTGCTAGGCAAATTACAGGGGGTAACACTGAAGCTTTCTTT. This translates into CSARQITGGNTEAFF.

The rearrangement joins TRBV2 to TRBJ2-2, with 11 bases lining up with TRBD2. J gave up 1 base and V 6 bases, and 4 bases lay outside the gene matches. Germline V gene sequence: CDR1 SNHLY, CDR2 FYNNEI. The CDR3 has 16 amino acids. The CDR3 is CASRSLAGGNTGELFF. CDR3 coding DNA: TGTGCCAGCAGGTCTCTAGCGGGAGGGAACACCGGGGAGCTGTTTTTT.

This clonotype has just a few counts. This sequence joins TRBV29-1 and TRBJ1-5, with D possibly matching TRBD1 (6 bases). Per germline, CDR1 SQVTM and CDR2 ANQGSEA. The CDR3 covers 13 residues. Trimming took off 4 bases at V and 3 bases at J, with 10 bases between the two ends. The CDR3, as DNA: TGCAGCGTTGTATCAGGGGCCAATCAGCCCCAGCATTTT. The encoded protein is CSVVSGANQPQHF. Using reference TRBV29-1 and TRBJ1-5 for the parts outside the CDR3, the full variable domain is SAVISQKPSRDICQRGTSLTIQCQVDSQVTMMFWYRQQPGQSLTLIATANQGSEATYESGFVIDKFPISRPNLTFSTLTVSNMSPEDSSIYLCSVVSGANQPQHFGDGTRLSIL.

This clonotype was counted only a few times. The rearrangement joins TRBV5-1 to TRBJ2-5; D call uncertain. This CDR3 has 15 amino acids. The germline V gene has CDR1 SGHRS and CDR2 YFSETQ. V shed 0 bases and J shed 2 bases, with 11 bases lying between them. The CDR3 region has the DNA TGCGCCAGCAGCTTGGATCCCGGAGCTCAAGAGACCCAGTACTTC. It is translated as CASSLDPGAQETQYF.

This clonotype has just a few counts. This rearrangement joins TRBV3-1 to TRBJ2-1, with D tentatively TRBD2 (6 bases). Germline assignment: CDR1 LGHDT and CDR2 YNNKEL (reference sequence). The CDR3 spans 15 residues. The germline V and J ends were trimmed by 1 base and 8 bases, with 15 bases remaining between them. CDR3 protein: CASSQARGGEDEQFF. Written as DNA, the CDR3 is TGTGCCAGCAGCCAAGCTAGAGGCGGGGAGGATGAGCAGTTCTTC.

This clonotype was found a few times. The chain combines TRBV20-1 with TRBJ2-1, with 7 bases that match TRBD2. Unmatched junction bases numbered 13, after V lost 6 bases and J lost 8 bases. The CDR3 has 14 amino acids. From germline, CDR1 is DFQATT and CDR2 SNEGSKA (reference sequence). The CDR3 bases are TGCAGTGCCCCTCGGCCTAGCGGATTCTATGAGCAGTTCTTC. Protein: CSAPRPSGFYEQFF.

This clonotype was recorded a few times. This chain uses TRBV9 with TRBJ2-4, with 11 nucleotides matching TRBD1. This CDR3 is built from 13 residues. Trimming at V came to 4 bases and at J to 9 bases, leaving 3 bases not matched to a gene. Germline V gene lookup returns CDR1 SGDLS and CDR2 YYNGEE. As DNA, the CDR3 is TGTGCCAGCAGCTCCGGGACAGGGGGCATTCAGTACTTC. Its protein is CASSSGTGGIQYF.

This clonotype was counted between two and nine times. The CDR3 nucleotides are TGCAGCGTTGAAGAGTCGATGAACACTGAAGCTTTCTTT. Translated, it gives CSVEESMNTEAFF. The rearrangement links TRBV29-1 to TRBJ1-1; D is uncertain. Deletions cut 0 bases from V and 0 bases from J, with 5 bases between. Per germline, CDR1 SQVTM and CDR2 ANQGSEA. There are 13 residues in the CDR3.